The 24 T cell receptor beta chains reported below all come from one sample, sequenced in a study of persistence of HIV-infected CD4 T cells. Stimulation used 7.5 to 10 ug/mL lysate from CMV-infected fibroblasts. CD40L-negative CD69-negative CD45RO-high memory CD4+ T cells were sorted as populations depleted of antigen-responding cells. The libraries were made with immunoSEQ version 4 in survey mode. Sequencing used immunoSEQ multiplex PCR; TCRdb keeps in-frame clones, though not all of them. The sample records some 28,000 clones, roughly 86% being singletons. Which antigens these TCRs recognize remains unknown. Sequences were derived from CD4+ T cells sorted from PBMCs after approximately 19-hour stimulation, sampled from a patient who received antiretroviral therapy. These receptors were obtained from an adult man with HIV who was CMV-seropositive.

This chain links TRBV2 with TRBJ2-4, with D possibly being TRBD2 (6 bases). CDR3 length equals 11 residues. Germline assignment: CDR1 SNHLY and CDR2 FYNNEI. V lost 3 bases and J lost 15, with 12 bases in between. Written as DNA, the CDR3 is TGTGCCAGCAGTGATCGGGAGCGTGGGTACTTC. It encodes CASSDRERGYF.

This clone occurred a few times. This chain uses TRBV10-3 with TRBJ1-6; a weak D match, TRBD1 (5 bases). V lost 5 bases and J lost 8, with 16 bases in between. Looked up from germline, CDR1 is ENHRY and CDR2 is SYGVKD. The CDR3 length is 15 residues. The CDR3 loop reads CAISMTELGYSPLHF. The CDR3 bases are TGTGCCATCAGTATGACAGAGCTCGGGTATTCACCCCTCCACTTT.

This chain links TRBV28 with TRBJ2-7; D may match TRBD1 or TRBD2 (6 bases each). CDR3 length equals 17 residues. Deletions cut 2 bases from V and 4 bases from J, with 21 bases between. Germline CDR1 reads MDHEN; CDR2 reads SYDVKM. The CDR3 DNA follows: TGTGCCAGCAGTTTAGGGGGCCGGGGGCACTGGATTTACGAGCAGTACTTC. Protein sequence: CASSLGGRGHWIYEQYF.

The chain couples TRBV6-5 to TRBJ2-7; tentatively, D is TRBD2 (6 bases). The germline CDR1 and CDR2 sequences are MNHEY and SVGAGI. Trimming pared 7 bases from V and 3 bases from J, leaving 16 bases between. The CDR3 covers 14 residues. The CDR3 DNA reads TGTGCCAGCAAGCCGGGACTGGGTTTCTACGAGCAGTACTTC. Its protein is CASKPGLGFYEQYF.

The V and J genes are TRBV9 and TRBJ2-7; 8 nucleotides align to TRBD1. The ends lost 4 bases at V and 5 bases at J; junction bases unmatched: 5. CDR3 length: 13 amino acids. Germline V CDR1 and CDR2: SGDLS, YYNGEE. CDR3 protein: CASSPDRGNEQYF. The DNA of the CDR3 is TGTGCCAGCAGCCCCGACAGGGGCAACGAGCAGTACTTC. Together with reference TRBV9 and TRBJ2-7, the CDR3 gives the full variable domain: DSGVTQTPKHLITATGQRVTLRCSPRSGDLSVYWYQQSLDQGLQFLIQYYNGEERAKGNILERFSAQQFPDLHSELNLSSLELGDSALYFCASSPDRGNEQYFGPGTRLTVT.

The gene calls are TRBV4-2 and TRBJ2-3; a possible D gene is TRBD1 (6 bases). The CDR3 has 15 residues. Trimming took off 5 bases at V and 2 bases at J, with 14 bases between the two ends. Germline CDR1 LGHNA, CDR2 YNFKEQ. The CDR3 bases are TGTGCCAGCAGCGTCCGACAGGACAACACAGATACGCAGTATTTT. Translating gives CASSVRQDNTDTQYF.

This CDR3 is CSVAGTFGNTIYF. CDR3 nucleotides: TGCAGCGTTGCGGGGACATTTGGAAACACCATATATTTT. This sequence joins TRBV29-1 and TRBJ1-3; D is possibly TRBD1 (6 bases). The V and J ends lost 4 bases and 3 bases respectively, with 10 bases between them. In germline, CDR1 is SQVTM, CDR2 ANQGSEA. The CDR3 loop spans 13 amino acids. Based on the CDR3 plus reference TRBV29-1 and TRBJ1-3, the full variable domain is SAVISQKPSRDICQRGTSLTIQCQVDSQVTMMFWYRQQPGQSLTLIATANQGSEATYESGFVIDKFPISRPNLTFSTLTVSNMSPEDSSIYLCSVAGTFGNTIYFGEGSWLTVV.

This chain uses TRBV12-3 or TRBV12-4 with TRBJ2-7, with D perhaps TRBD1 (5 bases). V lost 5 bases, J lost 6 bases, and 11 bases lay in between. This CDR3 has 12 residues. The CDR3 DNA sequence: TGTGCCAGCAGTGCCAGGGTGAGCGAGCAGTACTTC. It yields the protein CASSARVSEQYF.

The chain is built from TRBV21-1 and TRBJ2-7; whether TRBD1, the table's D call, matches the DNA was not checked. TRBV21-1 is flagged as a pseudogene. The CDR3 is 15 amino acids. CDR3 region: CASSRKRDRSYEQYF. Here the CDR3 DNA reads TGTGCCAGCAGCAGGAAACGGGACAGGTCCTACGAGCAGTACTTC.

J is TRBJ1-2 and V is TRBV6-4, with D hard to call. The V gene lost 3 bases and the J gene lost 3 bases, with 20 bases spanning the gap. The CDR3 has 17 residues. The germline CDR1 and CDR2 sequences are MRHNA and SNTAGT. As DNA, the CDR3 is TGTGCCAGCAGTGATTCTAAGGGAGCCGGGCTCCACTATGGCTACACCTTC. Translation: CASSDSKGAGLHYGYTF.

This clone was counted a single time. The CDR3 DNA follows: TGTGCCAGCAGCCACGGACAGGCTACCTACGAGCAGTACTTC. It encodes CASSHGQATYEQYF. V gene TRBV28 combines with J gene TRBJ2-7; 7 nucleotides agree with TRBD1. Unmatched junction bases numbered 7, after V lost 6 bases and J lost 2 bases. This CDR3 comprises 14 residues. Germline V CDR1 and CDR2: MDHEN, SYDVKM.

This clone was picked up a small number of times. The rearrangement joins TRBV2 to TRBJ2-2; 12 positions agree with TRBD2. From germline, CDR1 is SNHLY and CDR2 FYNNEI. The trim removed 5 bases at V and 5 bases at J, leaving 6 bases unmatched. The CDR3 has 16 amino acids. The CDR3 DNA is TGTGCCAGCAGTCTTCCCGGGACTAGCGGGACCGGGGAGCTGTTTTTT. Translated: CASSLPGTSGTGELFF.

In its sample, this clone was seen once. The V and J genes are TRBV28 and TRBJ2-3; D not resolved. V was pared by 4 bases and J by 3 bases, with 5 bases between. This CDR3 spans 12 amino acids. Germline V gives CDR1 MDHEN, CDR2 SYDVKM. CDR3 region: CASSSKTDTQYF. CDR3 nucleotide sequence: TGTGCCAGCAGTTCCAAAACAGATACGCAGTATTTT.

CDR3 sequence reads: CSASVNSGNTIYF. In nucleotides, the CDR3 is TGCAGTGCTAGTGTCAACTCTGGAAACACCATATATTTT. The chain carries TRBV20-1 and TRBJ1-3; unclear D gene. Germline CDR1 and CDR2: DFQATT and SNEGSKA (reference sequence). V was trimmed by 3 bases and J by 0 bases, leaving 6 bases between them. This CDR3 spans 13 amino acids.

V is TRBV7-7 and J is TRBJ2-3; D is possibly TRBD1 (6 bases). CDR1 and CDR2 from the germline V gene are SSHAT and FNYEAQ (reference sequence). The length of the CDR3 is 16 residues. Trimming stripped 0 bases from V and 0 bases from J, with 10 bases between. CDR3 sequence reads: CASSLAPGASTDTQYF. CDR3 bases: TGTGCCAGCAGCTTAGCGCCAGGGGCTAGCACAGATACGCAGTATTTT.

This chain connects TRBV6-5 to TRBJ1-2, with D uncertain. The CDR3 spans 16 residues. With 0 bases removed from V and 4 bases from J, the gap between germline ends came to 15 bases. Germline V CDR1 and CDR2: MNHEY, SVGAGI. The chain's CDR3 is CASSYSAQLSSYGYTF. The CDR3 DNA reads TGTGCCAGCAGTTACTCGGCACAACTCTCGAGCTATGGCTACACCTTC.

The rearrangement joins TRBV25-1 to TRBJ1-2, with no clear D. Germline V gene data show CDR1 as MGHDK and CDR2 as SYGVNS. The CDR3 consists of 14 residues. V was cut by 3 bases and J by 2 bases, with 10 bases left in between. CDR3 region: CASSEVGGNYGYTF. CDR3 sequence (DNA): TGTGCCAGCAGTGAGGTGGGCGGGAACTATGGCTACACCTTC.

The V gene is TRBV7-6, the J gene TRBJ2-3; no reliable D call. Looked up from germline, CDR1 is SGHVS and CDR2 is FNYEAQ. The V end lost 5 bases, the J end lost 4 bases, and 13 bases lay between the germline ends. This CDR3 spans 14 amino acids. CDR3 region: CASSVRALADTQYF. CDR3 in DNA: TGTGCCAGCAGCGTTAGAGCATTGGCAGATACGCAGTATTTT.

This clone was seen only once. This chain connects TRBV2 to TRBJ1-5; D is ambiguous. Germline V gene sequence: CDR1 SNHLY, CDR2 FYNNEI. The CDR3 sequence is 13 residues long. Between the trimmed V and J ends, which lost 4 bases and 7 bases, there was a span of 11 bases. The CDR3 reads CASSGILRQPQHF. CDR3 bases: TGTGCCAGCAGTGGGATCCTACGGCAGCCCCAGCATTTT.

V is TRBV7-6 and J is TRBJ1-5; 7 nucleotides line up with TRBD1. CDR3 length equals 16 residues. The germline V gene has CDR1 SGHVS and CDR2 FNYEAQ. V dropped 1 base and J dropped 2; count of bases not matched to a gene: 5. CDR3 DNA: TGTGCCAGCAGCTTAGTCACAGGGGTGGGCAATCAGCCCCAGCATTTT. It specifies CASSLVTGVGNQPQHF.

The chain has TRBV5-1 and TRBJ2-2, with D tentatively TRBD1 (5 bases). From germline, CDR1 is SGHRS and CDR2 YFSETQ. Trimming removed 4 bases at V and 4 bases at J, with 14 bases between. CDR3 length: 15 residues. CDR3 residues: CASSQTGSPTGELFF. Here the CDR3 DNA reads TGCGCCAGCAGCCAAACAGGATCCCCCACCGGGGAGCTGTTTTTT.

This clone has more than one count but fewer than ten. The V and J genes are TRBV7-2 and TRBJ1-1; TRBD1 agrees at 8 bases. The germline gives CDR1 SGHTA, CDR2 FQGNSA. The CDR3 is 15 residues long. The trim removed 5 bases at V and 5 bases at J, leaving 10 bases unmatched. The CDR3: CASSGPQGGRTEAFF. The CDR3, as DNA: TGTGCCAGCAGCGGCCCACAGGGGGGGCGGACTGAAGCTTTCTTT.

The J gene is TRBJ2-5, the V gene TRBV6-5, with D perhaps matching TRBD2 (5 bases). The germline CDR1 and CDR2 sequences are MNHEY and SVGAGI. The CDR3 has 14 residues. Between the trimmed V and J ends, which lost 0 bases and 5 bases, there was a span of 10 bases. The CDR3 protein is CASSYSPGMETQYF. In DNA, the CDR3 is TGTGCCAGCAGTTACTCACCGGGGATGGAGACCCAGTACTTC.

The J gene is TRBJ1-5, the V gene TRBV10-2, with 7 bases aligning to TRBD1. The CDR3 length is 15 residues. J lost 4 bases, V lost 6 bases, and 9 bases had no gene match. Germline loops: CDR1 WSHSY, CDR2 SAAADI. The CDR3 protein is CASSPGQTFNQPQHF. The CDR3 region has the DNA TGCGCCAGCAGCCCGGGACAGACTTTTAATCAGCCCCAGCATTTT.